The T cell receptor beta chain under discussion was sequenced for a study of blood T cell repertoires in COVID-19. Seattle enrolled patients during active infection and tracked them longitudinally. Germline V gene lookup returns CDR1 SGHDN and CDR2 FVKESK. V trimming: 0 bases; J trimming: 12 bases; junction bases outside the gene matches: 3. The CDR3 runs 14 residues. Sequencing used immunoSEQ multiplex PCR; TCRdb keeps in-frame clones, though not all of them. Of over 250,000 clones detected, approximately 88% appear once; the ten largest clones hold more than 1.1%. The V gene is TRBV14, the J gene TRBJ2-7; 15 bases line up with TRBD2. This receptor was identified in a human donor with COVID-19, enrolled during active disease. The donor label of this sample is uncertain. Sample: peripheral blood. CDR3 DNA: TGTGCCAGCAGCCAAGATCGGACTAGCGGGAGGGCGTACTTC. Protein sequence: CASSQDRTSGRAYF.